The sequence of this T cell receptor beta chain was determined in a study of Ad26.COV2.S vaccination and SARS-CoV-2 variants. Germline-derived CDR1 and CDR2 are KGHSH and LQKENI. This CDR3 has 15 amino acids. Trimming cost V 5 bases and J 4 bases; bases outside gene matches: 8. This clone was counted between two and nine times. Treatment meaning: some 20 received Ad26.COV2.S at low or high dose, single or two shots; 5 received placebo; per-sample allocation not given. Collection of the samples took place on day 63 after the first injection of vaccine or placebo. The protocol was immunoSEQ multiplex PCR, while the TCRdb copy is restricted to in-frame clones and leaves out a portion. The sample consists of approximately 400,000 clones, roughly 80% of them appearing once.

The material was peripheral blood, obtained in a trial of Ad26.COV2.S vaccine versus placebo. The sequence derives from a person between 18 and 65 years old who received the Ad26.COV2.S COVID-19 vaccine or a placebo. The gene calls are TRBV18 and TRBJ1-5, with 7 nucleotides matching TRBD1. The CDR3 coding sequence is TGTGCCAGCTCATCAACGGGACAGCTAAATCAGCCCCAGCATTTT. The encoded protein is CASSSTGQLNQPQHF.